This paragraph reports one T cell receptor beta chain. Repertoires were generated with immunoSEQ multiplex PCR, while TCRdb's copy carries only in-frame clones and drops some. Among about 220,000 clones, about 88% were seen once, and the ten largest hold roughly 2.6%. This entry belongs to a study of blood T cell repertoires in COVID-19. The germline V gene encodes CDR1 SGDLS and CDR2 YYNGEE. Trimming pared 0 bases from V and 2 bases from J, leaving 8 bases between. The CDR3 spans 15 residues. Sequencing was carried out using PBMCs or T cells enriched from blood (not recorded which). This clonotype originated in a woman aged 30 to 39 who had recovered from COVID-19. The J gene is TRBJ2-2, the V gene TRBV9, with a weak D call TRBD2 (6 bases). In DNA form, the CDR3 reads TGTGCCAGCAGCGTAGAGGGACTCAACACCGGGGAGCTGTTTTTT. Its translation is CASSVEGLNTGELFF.